This T cell receptor beta chain was captured by sequencing in a study of molecular identifiers for immune sequencing clone quantification. Study-wide context: In replicates, RNA from roughly 21,000 or 96,000 naive CD8 cells was divided five ways and four parts were sequenced.

MiXCR was run by TCRdb on the PCR reads, yielding one entry per CDR3 protein. The repertoire holds about 640,000 distinct CDR3 sequences, with about 20% as singletons. Study outcomes and limitations: Among 800,000 to 1,000,000 naive cells, spiked Jurkat TCR RNA from a single cell was reportedly detectable. Clones carrying above 20 RNA copies accounted for over 98% of effector molecules, under 1% in naive cells. The sizes of highly expanded clones could be underestimated when identical TCR molecules share a barcode.

Turning to this clonotype: Its antigen is currently unknown. A much larger clone lies one base from this, so it may be a read error.

The CDR3 spans 15 residues. Germline-derived CDR1 and CDR2 are SGHVS and FQNEAQ. The rearrangement links TRBV7-8 to TRBJ2-5; the D gene is possibly TRBD1 (5 bases). The receptor's source is a human donor in good health. Some libraries in this study had Jurkat cell RNA spiked in. Input material: naive CD8+ T cells from blood, with Jurkat cell RNA spiked in. Subset described: FACS-sorted CD8+CD4-CCR7+CD45RA+ naive T cells. The CDR3 region is CASSLGVGVQEAQYF. The CDR3 region has the DNA TGTGCCAGCAGCTTAGGTGTAGGGGTCCAAGAGGCCCAGTACTTC. The full variable domain, its missing parts supplied by reference TRBV7-8 and TRBJ2-5, is GAGVSQSPRYKVAKRGQDVALRCDPISGHVSLFWYQQALGQGPEFLTYFQNEAQLDKSGLPSDRFFAERPEGSVSTLKIQRTQQEDSAVYLCASSLGVGVQEAQYFGPGTRLLVL.